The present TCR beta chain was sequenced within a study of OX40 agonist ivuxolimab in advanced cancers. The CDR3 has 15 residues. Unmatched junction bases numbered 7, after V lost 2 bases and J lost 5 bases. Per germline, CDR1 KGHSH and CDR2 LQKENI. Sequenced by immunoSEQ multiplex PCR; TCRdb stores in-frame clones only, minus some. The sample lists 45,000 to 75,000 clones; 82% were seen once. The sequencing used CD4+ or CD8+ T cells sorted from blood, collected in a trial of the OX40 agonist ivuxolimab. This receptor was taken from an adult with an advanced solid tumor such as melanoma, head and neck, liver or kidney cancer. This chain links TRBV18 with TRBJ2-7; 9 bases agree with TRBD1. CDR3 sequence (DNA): TGTGCCAGCTCACCAATCGGACAGGGGAGGAACGAGCAGTACTTC. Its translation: CASSPIGQGRNEQYF.